The 16 T cell receptor beta chains below all came from one sample that was sequenced in a study of T cell changes during pregnancy in multiple sclerosis. The method was immunoSEQ multiplex PCR; TCRdb's version includes in-frame clones alone and lacks a portion of them. This sample has approximately 49,000 clones; around 93% occur once, and the top ten carry around 0.9%. Source: peripheral blood, taken after pregnancy. Source of these receptors: a female donor with multiple sclerosis, enrolled in a pregnancy study.

The chain joins TRBV9 to TRBJ2-3, with D perhaps matching TRBD2 (6 bases). V was trimmed by 3 bases and J by 9 bases, leaving 26 bases between them. CDR3 length: 17 amino acids. Germline loops: CDR1 SGDLS, CDR2 YYNGEE. The CDR3 spells CASSAVARGTHGDTQYF. The CDR3 DNA follows: TGTGCCAGCAGCGCCGTAGCCCGGGGGACTCACGGGGACACGCAGTATTTT.

The V gene is TRBV30, the J gene TRBJ2-2; TRBD1 might be the D (6 bases). There are 15 residues in the CDR3. V was pared by 3 bases and J by 3 bases, with 14 bases between. CDR1 is GTSNPN and CDR2 is SVGIG in the germline V gene (reference sequence). This CDR3 reads CAWRDPGQHTGELFF. The CDR3 region has the DNA TGTGCCTGGAGGGACCCGGGACAACACACCGGGGAGCTGTTTTTT.

The V call is TRBV30, the J call TRBJ1-5; D is possibly TRBD1 (6 bases). The CDR3 runs to 14 residues. V was clipped by 0 bases and J by 7 bases, with 13 bases between them. Germline V gene data show CDR1 as GTSNPN and CDR2 as SVGIG (reference sequence). CDR3 in amino acids: CAWSVAGASQPQHF. In nucleotides, the CDR3 is TGTGCCTGGAGTGTAGCAGGGGCGAGCCAGCCCCAGCATTTT.

This chain uses TRBV27 with TRBJ1-2; possibly TRBD1 for D (5 bases). The CDR3 covers 14 residues. Germline loops: CDR1 MNHEY, CDR2 SMNVEV (reference sequence). The CDR3 here is CVTGWGEGNYGYTF. The CDR3 nucleotides are TGTGTCACGGGGTGGGGGGAAGGTAACTATGGCTACACCTTC.

The rearrangement joins TRBV6-5 to TRBJ2-1; D is undetermined. Germline values: CDR1 MNHEY, CDR2 SVGAGI. CDR3 length: 16 amino acids. The germline V and J ends were trimmed by 2 bases and 0 bases, with 11 bases remaining between them. CDR3 in DNA: TGTGCCAGCAGTTACGGAACAGAAAGCTCCTACAATGAGCAGTTCTTC. It translates to CASSYGTESSYNEQFF.

CDR3 amino acids: CASSLEGSRANTIYF. Here the CDR3 DNA reads TGTGCCAGCAGCTTAGAGGGAAGCAGGGCAAACACCATATATTTT. The V gene is TRBV7-8, the J gene TRBJ1-3; maybe TRBD1 (5 bases). Germline V gene lookup returns CDR1 SGHVS and CDR2 FQNEAQ. The CDR3 has 15 residues. The ends were cut back, 1 base at V and 6 bases at J, with 13 bases in the middle. Together with reference TRBV7-8 and TRBJ1-3, the CDR3 gives the full variable domain: GAGVSQSPRYKVAKRGQDVALRCDPISGHVSLFWYQQALGQGPEFLTYFQNEAQLDKSGLPSDRFFAERPEGSVSTLKIQRTQQEDSAVYLCASSLEGSRANTIYFGEGSWLTVV.

V and J are TRBV6-5 and TRBJ1-5; tentative D call: TRBD1 (5 bases). The CDR3 sequence is 14 residues long. CDR1 is MNHEY, CDR2 SVGAGI, per germline. Trimming took off 5 bases at V and 3 bases at J, with 11 bases between the two ends. Here the CDR3 reads CASSAGGYNQPQHF. CDR3 DNA sequence: TGTGCCAGCAGTGCCGGGGGGTACAATCAGCCCCAGCATTTT.

CDR3 coding DNA: TGTGCCAGCAGTTCAATGGGTAGCGGGGGGGCCCGCACAGATACGCAGTATTTT. Translation gives CASSSMGSGGARTDTQYF. The chain employs TRBV7-6 and TRBJ2-3; 11 bases fit TRBD2. Germline V gene sequence: CDR1 SGHVS, CDR2 FNYEAQ. J gave up 1 base and V 6 bases, and 12 bases lay outside the gene matches. The CDR3 runs 18 residues.

V gene TRBV6-5 combines with J gene TRBJ1-1, with 8 bases fitting TRBD1. There are 16 residues in the CDR3. Unmatched junction bases numbered 14, after V lost 2 bases and J lost 9 bases. Germline V CDR1 and CDR2: MNHEY, SVGAGI. The CDR3 is CASSYPGQVFPSQAFF. The CDR3, as DNA: TGTGCCAGCAGTTACCCGGGACAGGTCTTTCCAAGTCAAGCTTTCTTT.

This clone has only one observation. The V call is TRBV27, the J call TRBJ1-2; D unresolved. The CDR3 totals 14 residues. Germline lookup yields CDR1 MNHEY and CDR2 SMNVEV (reference sequence). V was trimmed by 0 bases and J by 8 bases, leaving 13 bases between them. In DNA form, the CDR3 reads TGTGCCAGCAGTTTATCGAGCGGGTTGGGCGGCTACACCTTC. Translating gives CASSLSSGLGGYTF.

This chain joins TRBV5-1 and TRBJ2-1; 11 bases agree with TRBD1. J gave up 6 bases and V 0 bases, and 2 bases lay outside the gene matches. The V gene's germline CDR1 is SGHRS and CDR2 YFSETQ. The CDR3 consists of 15 residues. CDR3 in amino acids: CASSLEGQGVNEQFF. The CDR3 nucleotides are TGCGCCAGCAGCTTGGAGGGACAGGGGGTCAATGAGCAGTTCTTC.

This clone appeared once. The CDR3 coding sequence is TGTGCCAGCAGCTTAGCGGGGGGGTCCTACGAGCAGTACTTC. Its translation: CASSLAGGSYEQYF. The V call is TRBV11-2, the J call TRBJ2-7; 8 bases agree with TRBD2. Germline CDR1 reads SGHAT; CDR2 reads FQNNGV. J lost 1 base, V lost 1 base, and 0 bases had no gene match. The CDR3 is 14 residues long.

V and J are TRBV15 and TRBJ1-1; D gene uncertain. This CDR3 contains 13 residues. Germline CDR1 and CDR2: LNHNV and YYDKDF (reference sequence). Trimming left V 1 base short and J 7 bases short, with 10 bases between. CDR3 residues: CATSRGVPLEAFF. The CDR3 coding sequence is TGTGCCACCAGCAGAGGAGTCCCTCTTGAAGCTTTCTTT.

This chain connects TRBV12-5 to TRBJ2-7; 10 nucleotides match TRBD1. This CDR3 is built from 17 residues. V was pared by 0 bases and J by 0 bases, with 5 bases of the junction left unmatched. Germline V CDR1 and CDR2: LGHNT, FRNRAP. CDR3 coding DNA: TGTGCTAGTGGTTTGGTTGGGGGACAGGGGAGCTCCTACGAGCAGTACTTC. Its translation: CASGLVGGQGSSYEQYF.

As DNA, the CDR3 is TGTGCCAGCAGCTACAGGGGTACGGCCTACAATGAGCAGTTCTTC. As protein: CASSYRGTAYNEQFF. The J gene is TRBJ2-1, the V gene TRBV11-1; 7 positions agree with TRBD1. From germline, CDR1 is SGHAT and CDR2 FQDESV (reference sequence). This CDR3 is built from 15 residues. Germline trimming cut 4 bases from V and 2 bases from J; bases unmatched to any gene: 5. Using reference TRBV11-1 and TRBJ2-1 for the parts outside the CDR3, the full variable domain is EAEVAQSPRYKITEKSQAVAFWCDPISGHATLYWYRQILGQGPELLVQFQDESVVDDSQLPKDRFSAERLKGVDSTLKIQPAELGDSAMYLCASSYRGTAYNEQFFGPGTRLTVL.

The V and J genes are TRBV18 and TRBJ2-2; TRBD1 is a possible D gene (5 bases). The ends were cut back, 4 bases at V and 2 bases at J, with 14 bases in the middle. The germline V gene encodes CDR1 KGHSH and CDR2 LQKENI. This CDR3 contains 16 residues. The CDR3 is CASSRRQPHNTGELFF. Here the CDR3 DNA reads TGTGCCAGCTCACGGAGACAGCCGCATAACACCGGGGAGCTGTTTTTT. Complete variable domain (other parts from reference TRBV18 and TRBJ2-2): NAGVMQNPRHLVRRRGQEARLRCSPMKGHSHVYWYRQLPEEGLKFMVYLQKENIIDESGMPKERFSAEFPKEGPSILRIQQVVRGDSAAYFCASSRRQPHNTGELFFGEGSRLTVL.